What follows are 9 T cell receptor beta chains derived from one specimen sequenced in a study of cytomegalovirus exposure and HLA in healthy donors. This PCR relied on a set of 60 Vbeta primers and 13 Jbeta primers. Using immunoSEQ multiplex PCR, the repertoire was profiled, and TCRdb retains in-frame clones only, with some absent. The profile shows 100,000 or so clones, around 85% of them singletons. Sequencing was done on a sample of PBMCs. The source of these receptors is a man in his forties in good health and CMV-seropositive.

The sample holds one count of this clone. The V and J genes are TRBV9 and TRBJ2-6, with a weak D call TRBD1 (6 bases). Germline CDR1 is SGDLS and CDR2 is YYNGEE. Trimming removed 4 bases at V and 4 bases at J, with 15 bases between. CDR3 length: 16 residues. Here the CDR3 reads CASSPGQGLGANVLTF. Written as DNA, the CDR3 is TGTGCCAGCAGCCCCGGCCAGGGGCTCGGGGCCAACGTCCTGACTTTC.

V and J are TRBV28 and TRBJ2-5, with a tentative D call TRBD2 (5 bases). The tail of the sequence fits TRBJ2-7 better, so the J call may be wrong. The CDR3 extends over 14 amino acids. Per germline, CDR1 MDHEN and CDR2 SYDVKM. The CDR3 region is CASSSADYSYEQYF. CDR3 DNA sequence: TGTGCCAGCAGTTCCGCCGACTACTCCTACGAGCAGTACTTC.

The genes are TRBV28 and TRBJ2-5, with 9 bases lining up with TRBD2. The germline V gene encodes CDR1 MDHEN and CDR2 SYDVKM. The CDR3 is 16 amino acids. After removal of 2 bases from V and 6 bases from J, the junction contained 10 bases not matched to a gene. In DNA form, the CDR3 reads TGTGCCAGCAGTTTAGCGGGAGGGCCTAGTCAGAAGACCCAGTACTTC. Its protein product is CASSLAGGPSQKTQYF.

The chain combines TRBV4-1 with TRBJ2-1; tentatively, D is TRBD2 (5 bases). CDR3 length: 16 amino acids. Trimming left V 0 bases short and J 9 bases short, with 18 bases between. Germline loops: CDR1 MGHRA, CDR2 YSYEKL. This CDR3 is CASSQEPSSRSSEQFF. DNA for the CDR3: TGCGCCAGCAGCCAAGAGCCTAGCAGTCGTTCGTCTGAGCAGTTCTTC.

This chain connects TRBV30 to TRBJ1-3; D is undetermined. This CDR3 has 14 amino acids. Germline CDR1 is GTSNPN and CDR2 is SVGIG (reference sequence). Trimming shortened V by 7 bases and J by 3 bases, and 16 bases separated the two germline ends. CDR3 sequence (DNA): TGTGCCTCTAAAGATAGGAGCAATGGAAACACCATATATTTT. It encodes CASKDRSNGNTIYF.

V usage is TRBV9 and J usage is TRBJ2-1, with 9 bases aligning to TRBD2. Looked up from germline, CDR1 is SGDLS and CDR2 is YYNGEE. The ends lost 4 bases at V and 8 bases at J; junction bases unmatched: 13. This CDR3 is built from 16 residues. In nucleotides, the CDR3 is TGTGCCAGCAGCCCAGGGCGAGCGGGGGGCAGGGATGAGCAGTTCTTC. This gives the protein CASSPGRAGGRDEQFF.

The chain links TRBV7-9 to TRBJ1-2, with TRBD1 matching 9 bases. This CDR3 is built from 14 residues. The germline gives CDR1 SEHNR, CDR2 FQNEAQ (reference sequence). The V segment lost 5 bases and the J segment 7 bases; nucleotides outside the gene matches: 8. The CDR3 region is CASSRGQGGGGYTF. CDR3 nucleotide sequence: TGTGCCAGCAGCCGGGGACAGGGAGGAGGTGGCTACACCTTC.

On this clone: The junction and the germline gene differ at one end; a read error may be behind it. The chain is built from TRBV4-1 and TRBJ1-1; perhaps TRBD1 as D (5 bases). This CDR3 contains 13 residues. Germline values: CDR1 MGHRA, CDR2 YSYEKL. CDR3 protein: CASSQVGSFNRIF. CDR3 nucleotides: TGCGCCAGCAGCCAAGTCGGTTCTTTCAACAGGATCTTT.

This clone has only one observation. This rearrangement joins TRBV18 to TRBJ1-5; D is possibly TRBD1 (5 bases). Germline V lookup: CDR1 KGHSH, CDR2 LQKENI. The CDR3 sequence is 13 residues long. The ends were cut back, 8 bases at V and 3 bases at J, with 11 bases in the middle. The CDR3 protein is CASHGGNNQPQHF. The DNA for the CDR3 is TGTGCCAGCCACGGGGGTAACAATCAGCCCCAGCATTTT.